These T cell receptor beta chains were read from a single sample in a study of blood T cell repertoires in COVID-19. The repertoire was sequenced with immunoSEQ multiplex PCR; TCRdb's copy has only in-frame clones and lacks some. The sample holds under 150,000 clones, about 86% seen once. Specimen: PBMCs or T cells enriched from blood (not recorded which). Every receptor here comes from a man between 40 and 49 years old with acute COVID-19. Both conserved end residues are part of each CDR3. A D gene is named only where the DNA matches it firmly. The size field is filled for only some rows; it gives once, few, many or a size class.

d_call	v_call	j_call	clone_size	cdr3_nt	cdr3_aa
TRBD1	TRBV7-8	TRBJ1-1	NA	TGTGCCAGCAGCCGTCAGGGGGGCACTGAAGCTTTCTTT	CASSRQGGTEAFF
NA	TRBV5-1	TRBJ2-7	NA	TGCGCCAGCAGCTTGGAGTCCCCTACCTACGAGCAGTACTTC	CASSLESPTYEQYF
NA	TRBV11-3	TRBJ2-2	NA	TGTGCCAGCAGCTTACTCGCTTCGACAGGATCCCACGGGGAGCTGTTTTTT	CASSLLASTGSHGELFF
NA	TRBV18	TRBJ2-6	NA	TGTGCCAGCTCACCCCCCACTAGGGCCAACGTCCTGACTTTC	CASSPPTRANVLTF
TRBD1	TRBV27	TRBJ2-7	NA	TGTGCCAGCAGTACCCGACAGGGGGCGCTTATCTCCTACGAGCAGTACTTC	CASSTRQGALISYEQYF
TRBD1	TRBV5-1	TRBJ2-1	few	TGCGCCAGCAGCACACTACAGGGGGCAAGTGAGCAGTTCTTC	CASSTLQGASEQFF
TRBD1	TRBV11-2	TRBJ1-4	NA	TGTGCCAGCATAAAGTCGGACAGGGGGCGCGAAAAACTGTTTTTT	CASIKSDRGREKLFF
TRBD1	TRBV27	TRBJ1-2	few	TGTGCCAGCAGTTTAGGGACAGCCGGTTTTAAAGGCTACACCTTC	CASSLGTAGFKGYTF
TRBD2	TRBV27	TRBJ2-1	NA	TGTGCCAGCAGTTCTTTAGCGGGGGGGCGCAATGAGCAGTTCTTC	CASSSLAGGRNEQFF
TRBD2	TRBV28	TRBJ2-1	NA	TGTGCCAGCAGTGGCGGGAGGAGCTCCTACAATGAGCAGTTCTTC	CASSGGRSSYNEQFF
NA	TRBV19	TRBJ1-5	NA	TGTGCCAGTAGTATAGAGGCGGGTCAGCCCCAGCATTTT	CASSIEAGQPQHF
NA	TRBV12-3/TRBV12-4	TRBJ1-4	NA	TGTGCCAGCAGTATCCGGGAGAGGGAAAAACTGTTTTTT	CASSIREREKLFF
NA	TRBV28	TRBJ2-1	NA	TGTGCCAGCAGTCCCGCGACAGGGCCCCCGGGGGATGAGCAGTTCTTC	CASSPATGPPGDEQFF
TRBD1	TRBV18	TRBJ1-1	NA	TGTGCCAGCTCACCTTCAGGGGGCACTGAAGCTTTCTTT	CASSPSGGTEAFF
TRBD2	TRBV3-1/TRBV3-2	TRBJ2-5	NA	TGTGCCAGCACCCTTCTAGCGGGGGGGCCAGAGACCCAGTACTTC	CASTLLAGGPETQYF
NA	TRBV13	TRBJ1-3	NA	TGTGCCAGCAGCTTCAGGGGTAACGGAAACACCATATATTTT	CASSFRGNGNTIYF
NA	TRBV7-2	TRBJ1-1	NA	TGTGCCAGCAGCTTAGGGGGGCAAACTGAAGCTTTCTTT	CASSLGGQTEAFF
NA	TRBV12-3/TRBV12-4	TRBJ1-1	NA	TGTGCCAGCAGTTTCGGGAGGAACACTGAAGCTTTCTTT	CASSFGRNTEAFF
TRBD2	TRBV6-6	TRBJ2-7	NA	TGTGCCAGCACTTTACTGGGCGGGGGGACCTACGAGCAGTACTTC	CASTLLGGGTYEQYF
TRBD1	TRBV30	TRBJ1-4	NA	TGTGCCTGGATAAGAGGGGGCAGAATCAGCGATGAAAAACTGTTTTTT	CAWIRGGRISDEKLFF
NA	TRBV7-9	TRBJ1-2	few	TGTGCCAGCAGCTTTATGGGGCGAGGCTACACCTTC	CASSFMGRGYTF
NA	TRBV12-5	TRBJ1-6	NA	TGTGCTAGTGGTTTGGTACCAGGGTCAAATTCACCCCTCCACTTT	CASGLVPGSNSPLHF
TRBD2	TRBV11-1	TRBJ2-1	NA	TGTGCCAGCAGCAGCTCGGGGGGACTGTGGGATGAGCAGTTCTTC	CASSSSGGLWDEQFF
TRBD2	TRBV5-1	TRBJ2-1	NA	TGCGCCAGCAGCCCCGGACTAGGGGCCTTCAATGAGCAGTTCTTC	CASSPGLGAFNEQFF
NA	TRBV10-3	TRBJ2-7	NA	TGTGCCATCAGTGAGTCGCGGAACAGGGAAAGCGAGCAGTACTTC	CAISESRNRESEQYF
TRBD1	TRBV2	TRBJ2-2	NA	TGTGCCAGCAGTGAAGCGGGGGCAGGGGGCACCGGGGAGCTGTTTTTT	CASSEAGAGGTGELFF
TRBD2	TRBV5-1	TRBJ2-1	NA	TGCGCCAGCAGCTTGGATCTAGCGGGAGGGAATGAGCAGTTCTTC	CASSLDLAGGNEQFF
TRBD1	TRBV12-3/TRBV12-4	TRBJ1-2	NA	TGTGCCAGCAGTCCACAGGGGGGCTATGGCTACACCTTC	CASSPQGGYGYTF
NA	TRBV2	TRBJ2-7	NA	TGTGCCAGCAGTGATAGGAGGAGCTCCTACGAGCAGTACTTC	CASSDRRSSYEQYF
TRBD2	TRBV2	TRBJ2-3	NA	TGTGCCAGCAGTGACTTGGGGACTAGCGGGGATGTAGATACGCAGTATTTT	CASSDLGTSGDVDTQYF
NA	TRBV7-6	TRBJ2-7	NA	TGTGCCAGCAGCTTAACCCCGGCGGGGCAGGTGCTCGAGCAGTACTTC	CASSLTPAGQVLEQYF
NA	TRBV14	TRBJ2-7	NA	TGTGCCAGCAGCCAAACTGCCGCGGGGTCCTTACAGTACTTC	CASSQTAAGSLQYF
TRBD2	TRBV5-5	TRBJ2-1	NA	TGTGCCAGCAGCTTGGTCGCGGGAGGGTACAATGAGCAGTTCTTC	CASSLVAGGYNEQFF
TRBD2	TRBV27	TRBJ2-3	NA	TGTGCCAGCAGTGGAATTCTAGCGGGAACAACAGATACGCAGTATTTT	CASSGILAGTTDTQYF
TRBD1	TRBV18	TRBJ2-1	once	TGTGCCAGCTCACCAAGGACAGGAGCTGTAGGGGGTGAGCAGTTCTTC	CASSPRTGAVGGEQFF
TRBD2	TRBV6-5	TRBJ2-7	NA	TGTGCCAGCAGTTACGCGTGGACTAGCGGCTACGAGCAGTACTTC	CASSYAWTSGYEQYF
TRBD2	TRBV14	TRBJ2-7	NA	TGTGCCAGCAGCAGGGCGGGAGCACGCGAGCAGTACTTC	CASSRAGAREQYF
TRBD1	TRBV15	TRBJ1-4	NA	TGTGCCACCAGCAGAGTTGGAGGGGGCAAGAGAACTAATGAAAAACTGTTTTTT	CATSRVGGGKRTNEKLFF
NA	TRBV28	TRBJ2-7	NA	TGTGCCAGCAGTACACAGGTGGGGGCCGAGCAGTACTTC	CASSTQVGAEQYF
NA	TRBV10-2	TRBJ1-1	NA	TGCGCCAGCAGTGAAGGGGCGACTGAAGCTTTCTTT	CASSEGATEAFF